Listed below are T cell receptor beta chains from one sample, sequenced in a study of blood T cell repertoires in COVID-19. The protocol was immunoSEQ multiplex PCR, while the TCRdb copy is restricted to in-frame clones and leaves out a portion. The table shows fewer than 350,000 clones, with about 90% occurring only once. Sequencing used peripheral blood. Every receptor here comes from a woman in her thirties who had recovered from COVID-19. CDR3s include the opening cysteine and the closing phenylalanine or tryptophan. Each record gives: CDR3 length, V gene, clone size, D gene, J gene, CDR3 protein, CDR3 DNA. The D gene is left open where the match is weak. Clone size is shown for a subset of rows, as once, few, many or a class of expanded clone.

cdr3_length: 17; v_call: TRBV10-1; clone_size: .; d_call: TRBD2; j_call: TRBJ2-5; cdr3_aa: CASSEGVAGVGQETQYF; cdr3_nt: TGCGCCAGCAGTGAAGGTGTAGCGGGGGTTGGACAAGAGACCCAGTACTTC
cdr3_length: 16; v_call: TRBV7-8; clone_size: .; d_call: .; j_call: TRBJ2-5; cdr3_aa: CASSLGPGQPQETQYF; cdr3_nt: TGTGCCAGCAGCTTAGGACCCGGACAGCCTCAAGAGACCCAGTACTTC
cdr3_length: 16; v_call: TRBV4-2; clone_size: .; d_call: TRBD2; j_call: TRBJ2-3; cdr3_aa: CASSQKRGKVGDTQYF; cdr3_nt: TGTGCCAGCAGCCAAAAGCGGGGGAAGGTCGGGGATACGCAGTATTTT
cdr3_length: 17; v_call: TRBV4-2; clone_size: .; d_call: TRBD1; j_call: TRBJ2-7; cdr3_aa: CASSQVSGQVVSYEQYF; cdr3_nt: TGTGCCAGCAGCCAAGTCTCCGGACAGGTGGTCTCCTACGAGCAGTACTTC
cdr3_length: 15; v_call: TRBV7-9; clone_size: .; d_call: TRBD2; j_call: TRBJ2-1; cdr3_aa: CASRSSGTSFNEQFF; cdr3_nt: TGTGCCAGCAGGTCGTCCGGGACTAGCTTCAATGAGCAGTTCTTC
cdr3_length: 12; v_call: TRBV7-2; clone_size: .; d_call: .; j_call: TRBJ2-1; cdr3_aa: CASSFIQNEQFF; cdr3_nt: TGTGCCAGCAGCTTTATTCAGAATGAGCAGTTCTTC
cdr3_length: 15; v_call: TRBV10-3; clone_size: .; d_call: .; j_call: TRBJ2-7; cdr3_aa: CAISAAAESSYEQYF; cdr3_nt: TGTGCCATCAGTGCCGCAGCGGAGAGCTCCTACGAGCAGTACTTC
cdr3_length: 14; v_call: TRBV12-5; clone_size: .; d_call: .; j_call: TRBJ2-7; cdr3_aa: CASGLGPGVIEQYF; cdr3_nt: TGTGCTAGTGGTTTGGGCCCGGGGGTCATCGAGCAGTACTTC
cdr3_length: 14; v_call: TRBV3-1/TRBV3-2; clone_size: .; d_call: .; j_call: TRBJ2-1; cdr3_aa: CASSQVAGPSEQFF; cdr3_nt: TGTGCCAGCAGCCAAGTCGCGGGGCCTAGTGAGCAGTTCTTC
cdr3_length: 17; v_call: TRBV7-9; clone_size: .; d_call: TRBD2; j_call: TRBJ2-1; cdr3_aa: CASSSGTSGGRNNEQFF; cdr3_nt: TGTGCCAGCAGCTCCGGGACTAGCGGGGGGAGAAACAATGAGCAGTTCTTC
cdr3_length: 12; v_call: TRBV2; clone_size: once; d_call: .; j_call: TRBJ1-2; cdr3_aa: CASKTPNYGYTF; cdr3_nt: TGTGCCAGCAAGACACCTAACTATGGCTACACCTTC
cdr3_length: 16; v_call: TRBV6-5; clone_size: .; d_call: TRBD2; j_call: TRBJ2-2; cdr3_aa: CASSSKTSGKTGELFF; cdr3_nt: TGTGCCAGCAGTTCGAAAACTAGCGGAAAGACCGGGGAGCTGTTTTTT
cdr3_length: 14; v_call: TRBV3-1/TRBV3-2; clone_size: .; d_call: .; j_call: TRBJ1-6; cdr3_aa: CASSQHRVESPLHF; cdr3_nt: TGTGCCAGCAGCCAACACAGGGTCGAATCACCCCTCCACTTT
cdr3_length: 14; v_call: TRBV27; clone_size: .; d_call: .; j_call: TRBJ2-1; cdr3_aa: CASRRTRFDNEQFF; cdr3_nt: TGTGCCAGCAGGAGGACAAGGTTCGACAATGAGCAGTTCTTC
cdr3_length: 16; v_call: TRBV2; clone_size: .; d_call: .; j_call: TRBJ2-2; cdr3_aa: CASSARGSGNTGELFF; cdr3_nt: TGTGCCAGCAGTGCTCGGGGTAGCGGGAACACCGGGGAGCTGTTTTTT
cdr3_length: 12; v_call: TRBV5-1; clone_size: .; d_call: .; j_call: TRBJ1-6; cdr3_aa: CASSTGREPLHF; cdr3_nt: TGCGCCAGCAGCACCGGACGGGAGCCCCTCCACTTT
cdr3_length: 11; v_call: TRBV28; clone_size: .; d_call: .; j_call: TRBJ2-1; cdr3_aa: CASTPRVEQFF; cdr3_nt: TGTGCCAGCACCCCTCGCGTTGAGCAGTTCTTC
cdr3_length: 15; v_call: TRBV11-2; clone_size: once; d_call: .; j_call: TRBJ1-1; cdr3_aa: CASSSSGGLNTEAFF; cdr3_nt: TGTGCCAGCAGCTCGAGCGGGGGGCTGAACACTGAAGCTTTCTTT
cdr3_length: 16; v_call: TRBV20-1; clone_size: .; d_call: TRBD1; j_call: TRBJ2-7; cdr3_aa: CSASSFSDRDTYEQYF; cdr3_nt: TGCAGTGCTAGTTCTTTCTCGGACAGGGACACCTACGAGCAGTACTTC
cdr3_length: 17; v_call: TRBV5-1; clone_size: once; d_call: .; j_call: TRBJ2-3; cdr3_aa: CASSLRGQETSTDTQYF; cdr3_nt: TGCGCCAGCAGCTTGAGGGGCCAAGAGACTAGCACAGATACGCAGTATTTT
cdr3_length: 13; v_call: TRBV28; clone_size: .; d_call: .; j_call: TRBJ2-7; cdr3_aa: CATEGTGSLEQYF; cdr3_nt: TGTGCCACCGAAGGGACTGGCTCGTTGGAGCAGTACTTC
cdr3_length: 14; v_call: TRBV7-2; clone_size: .; d_call: TRBD1; j_call: TRBJ2-5; cdr3_aa: CASSDRTGTETQYF; cdr3_nt: TGTGCCAGCAGCGACAGGACAGGGACGGAGACCCAGTACTTC
cdr3_length: 15; v_call: TRBV6-5; clone_size: .; d_call: TRBD1; j_call: TRBJ2-7; cdr3_aa: CASSSPGQGTYEQYF; cdr3_nt: TGTGCCAGCAGCTCCCCGGGACAGGGTACCTACGAGCAGTACTTC
cdr3_length: 16; v_call: TRBV4-1; clone_size: few; d_call: .; j_call: TRBJ2-3; cdr3_aa: CASSQGASPSTDTQYF; cdr3_nt: TGCGCCAGCAGCCAAGGTGCTAGCCCCAGCACAGATACGCAGTATTTT
cdr3_length: 14; v_call: TRBV19; clone_size: .; d_call: TRBD2; j_call: TRBJ2-1; cdr3_aa: CASSSGGAYNEQFF; cdr3_nt: TGTGCCAGTAGTAGCGGGGGGGCTTACAATGAGCAGTTCTTC
cdr3_length: 14; v_call: TRBV28; clone_size: .; d_call: TRBD1; j_call: TRBJ1-3; cdr3_aa: CASSPQGAGNTIYF; cdr3_nt: TGTGCCAGCAGTCCACAGGGGGCAGGAAACACCATATATTTT
cdr3_length: 17; v_call: TRBV24-1; clone_size: .; d_call: .; j_call: TRBJ2-7; cdr3_aa: CATSDLWQVGGVYEQYF; cdr3_nt: TGTGCCACCAGTGATCTCTGGCAGGTAGGGGGGGTCTACGAGCAGTACTTC
cdr3_length: 16; v_call: TRBV5-1; clone_size: .; d_call: TRBD2; j_call: TRBJ2-7; cdr3_aa: CASSLAETSGVYEQYF; cdr3_nt: TGCGCCAGCAGCTTGGCCGAGACTAGCGGGGTTTACGAGCAGTACTTC
cdr3_length: 13; v_call: TRBV2; clone_size: .; d_call: TRBD1; j_call: TRBJ1-4; cdr3_aa: CASETGGNEKLFF; cdr3_nt: TGTGCCAGCGAGACAGGGGGTAATGAAAAACTGTTTTTT
cdr3_length: 16; v_call: TRBV2; clone_size: .; d_call: .; j_call: TRBJ1-1; cdr3_aa: CASRERGTGMNTEAFF; cdr3_nt: TGTGCCAGCAGAGAGAGGGGGACGGGCATGAACACTGAAGCTTTCTTT
cdr3_length: 16; v_call: TRBV6-1; clone_size: .; d_call: TRBD1; j_call: TRBJ2-5; cdr3_aa: CASSEVEGAGQETQYF; cdr3_nt: TGTGCCAGCAGTGAAGTTGAGGGGGCGGGCCAAGAGACCCAGTACTTC
cdr3_length: 13; v_call: TRBV14; clone_size: .; d_call: .; j_call: TRBJ1-1; cdr3_aa: CASSQAIKSEAFF; cdr3_nt: TGTGCCAGCAGCCAAGCTATAAAATCTGAAGCTTTCTTT
cdr3_length: 16; v_call: TRBV30; clone_size: .; d_call: TRBD1; j_call: TRBJ1-5; cdr3_aa: CAWTGTGLFNNQPQHF; cdr3_nt: TGTGCCTGGACCGGGACAGGGCTTTTCAACAATCAGCCCCAGCATTTT
cdr3_length: 17; v_call: TRBV7-9; clone_size: .; d_call: .; j_call: TRBJ2-3; cdr3_aa: CASSPRSESEATDTQYF; cdr3_nt: TGTGCCAGCAGCCCTCGGTCGGAGAGTGAGGCCACAGATACGCAGTATTTT
cdr3_length: 14; v_call: TRBV5-1; clone_size: .; d_call: .; j_call: TRBJ2-2; cdr3_aa: CASSLGVVTGELFF; cdr3_nt: TGCGCCAGCAGCTTGGGAGTAGTAACCGGGGAGCTGTTTTTT